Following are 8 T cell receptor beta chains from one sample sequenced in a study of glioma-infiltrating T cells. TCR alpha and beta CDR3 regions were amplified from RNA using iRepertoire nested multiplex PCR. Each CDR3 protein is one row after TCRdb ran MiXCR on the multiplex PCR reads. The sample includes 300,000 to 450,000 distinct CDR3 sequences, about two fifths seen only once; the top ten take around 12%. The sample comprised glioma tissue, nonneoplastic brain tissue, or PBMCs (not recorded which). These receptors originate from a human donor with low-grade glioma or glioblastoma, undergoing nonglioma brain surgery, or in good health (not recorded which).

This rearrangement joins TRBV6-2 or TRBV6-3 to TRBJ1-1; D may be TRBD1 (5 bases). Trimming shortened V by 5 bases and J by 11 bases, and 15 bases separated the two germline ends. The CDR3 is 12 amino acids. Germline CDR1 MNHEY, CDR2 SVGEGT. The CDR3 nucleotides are TGTGCCAGCAGTCACCCCGGACAACGGGCTTTCTTT. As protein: CASSHPGQRAFF.

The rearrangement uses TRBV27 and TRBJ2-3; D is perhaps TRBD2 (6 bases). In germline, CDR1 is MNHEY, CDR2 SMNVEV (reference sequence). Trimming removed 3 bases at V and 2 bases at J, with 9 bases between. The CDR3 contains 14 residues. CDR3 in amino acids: CASSFASVTDTQYF. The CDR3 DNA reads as TGTGCCAGCAGTTTTGCTAGCGTCACAGATACGCAGTATTTT.

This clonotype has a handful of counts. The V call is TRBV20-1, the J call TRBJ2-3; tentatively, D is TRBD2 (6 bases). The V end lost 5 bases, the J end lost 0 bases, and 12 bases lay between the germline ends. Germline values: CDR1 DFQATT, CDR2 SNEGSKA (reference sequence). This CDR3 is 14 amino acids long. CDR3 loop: CSASAGHSTDTQYF. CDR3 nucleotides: TGCAGTGCTTCCGCGGGGCACAGCACAGATACGCAGTATTTT.

The CDR3 protein is CASNKPGQGYNEQFF. The CDR3 nucleotides are TGTGCCAGCAATAAGCCGGGACAGGGTTACAATGAGCAGTTCTTC. The V gene is TRBV12-3 or TRBV12-4, the J gene TRBJ2-1; 9 bases are shared with TRBD1. Trimming took 7 bases from V and 4 from J; bases not matched to a gene: 8. This CDR3 region has 15 residues.

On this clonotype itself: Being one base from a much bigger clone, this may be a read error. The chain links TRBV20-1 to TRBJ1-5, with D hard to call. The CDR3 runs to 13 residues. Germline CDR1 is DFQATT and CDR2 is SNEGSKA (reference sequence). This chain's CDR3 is CSARDRSSQPQRF. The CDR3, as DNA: TGCAGTGCTAGAGATCGCAGCTCCCAGCCCCAGCGTTTT.

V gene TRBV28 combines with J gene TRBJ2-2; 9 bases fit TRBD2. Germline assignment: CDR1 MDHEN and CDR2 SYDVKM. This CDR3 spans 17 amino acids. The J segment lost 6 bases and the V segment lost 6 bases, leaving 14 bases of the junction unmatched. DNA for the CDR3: TGTGCCAGCAGAATCTCCGGACTAGCGCAAGGGGCCGGGGAGCTGTTTTTT. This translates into CASRISGLAQGAGELFF.

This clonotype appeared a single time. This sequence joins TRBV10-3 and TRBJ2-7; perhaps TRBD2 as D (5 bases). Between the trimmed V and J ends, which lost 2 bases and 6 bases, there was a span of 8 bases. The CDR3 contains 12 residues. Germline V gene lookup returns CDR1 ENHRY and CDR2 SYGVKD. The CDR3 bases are TGTGCCATCAGTGAGAGGGAGTCCGAGCAGTACTTC. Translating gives CAISERESEQYF.

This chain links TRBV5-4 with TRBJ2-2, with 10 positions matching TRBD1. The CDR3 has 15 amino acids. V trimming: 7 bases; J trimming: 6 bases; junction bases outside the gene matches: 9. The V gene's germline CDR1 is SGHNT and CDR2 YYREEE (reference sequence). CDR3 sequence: CASRTGTGVAGELFF. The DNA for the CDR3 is TGTGCCAGCCGGACCGGGACAGGGGTAGCCGGGGAGCTGTTTTTT. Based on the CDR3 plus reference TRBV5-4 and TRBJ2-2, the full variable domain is ETGVTQSPTHLIKTRGQQVTLRCSSQSGHNTVSWYQQALGQGPQFIFQYYREEENGRGNFPPRFSGLQFPNYSSELNVNALELDDSALYLCASRTGTGVAGELFFGEGSRLTVL.